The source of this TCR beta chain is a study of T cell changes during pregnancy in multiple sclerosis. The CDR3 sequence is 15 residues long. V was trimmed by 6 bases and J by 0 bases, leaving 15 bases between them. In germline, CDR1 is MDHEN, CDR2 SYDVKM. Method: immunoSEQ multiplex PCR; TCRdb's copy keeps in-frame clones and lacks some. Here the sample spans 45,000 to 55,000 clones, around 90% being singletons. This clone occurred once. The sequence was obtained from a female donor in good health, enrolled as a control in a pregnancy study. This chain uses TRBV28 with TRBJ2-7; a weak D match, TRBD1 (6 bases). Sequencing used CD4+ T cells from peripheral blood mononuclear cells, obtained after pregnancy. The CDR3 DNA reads TGTGCCAGCAGACCACAGGGTGGGTCCTCCTACGAGCAGTACTTC. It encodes CASRPQGGSSYEQYF.